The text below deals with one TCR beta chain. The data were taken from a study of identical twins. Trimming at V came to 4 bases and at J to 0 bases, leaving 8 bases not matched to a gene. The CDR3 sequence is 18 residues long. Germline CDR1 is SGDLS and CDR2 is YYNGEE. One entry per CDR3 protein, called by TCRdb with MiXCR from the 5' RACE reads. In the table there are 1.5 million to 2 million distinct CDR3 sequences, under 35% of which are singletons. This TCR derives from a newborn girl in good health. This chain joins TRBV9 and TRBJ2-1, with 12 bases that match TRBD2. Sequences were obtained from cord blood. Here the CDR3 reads CASSRATSGGFSYNEQFF. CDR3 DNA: TGTGCCAGCAGCCGAGCTACTAGCGGGGGGTTCTCCTACAATGAGCAGTTCTTC.